The 3 T cell receptor beta chains listed next were all sequenced from one sample in a study of tumor and adjacent non-tumor tissue in lung cancer. TCRbeta libraries were built with three rounds of nested PCR, modified from ARM-PCR. TCRdb re-analysed the multiplex PCR reads in MiXCR, keeping a single row per CDR3 protein. The data contain about 86,000 distinct CDR3 sequences, approximately 73% of them singletons. No cell sorting was done before RNA was extracted from the tissue. This non-tumor lung sample came from over 3 cm beyond the tumor edge. Sequencing was done on a sample of distant non-tumor lung tissue. These receptors originate from a woman aged 45-65 years with non-small cell lung cancer.

This clonotype was seen a handful of times. V and J are TRBV20-1 and TRBJ1-1; 9 bases are shared with TRBD1. Trimming took 5 bases from V and 11 from J; bases not matched to a gene: 9. The CDR3 contains 12 residues. Per the germline V gene, CDR1 is DFQATT and CDR2 is SNEGSKA (reference sequence). Written as DNA, the CDR3 is TGCAGTGCTTTTGGGACAGGGTTTTCGGCTTTCTTT. Encoded protein: CSAFGTGFSAFF.

This clonotype showed up just a few times. This may be a read error: a much more frequent sequence differs by one nucleotide. The conserved final phenylalanine or tryptophan is absent from the CDR3, which likely points to a read error. This rearrangement joins TRBV20-1 to TRBJ2-1; D remains unclear. This CDR3 is built from 12 residues. From germline, CDR1 is DFQATT and CDR2 SNEGSKA (reference sequence). The ends were cut back, 6 bases at V and 6 bases at J, with 12 bases in the middle. The CDR3 region has the DNA TGCAGTGCCCCTGCCCTAAGCAATGAGCAGTTCATC. Protein: CSAPALSNEQFI.

Of note for this clonotype: The conserved phenylalanine or tryptophan is not found at the CDR3 terminus, so this likely reflects a read error. V is TRBV29-1 and J is TRBJ2-7; D gene ambiguous. The CDR3 is 12 residues long. V shed 5 bases and J shed 2 bases, with 10 bases lying between them. Germline V CDR1 and CDR2: SQVTM, ANQGSEA. CDR3 sequence reads: CSVRKDTYEQYS. In nucleotides, the CDR3 is TGCAGCGTTCGGAAGGATACCTACGAGCAGTACTCC.